This passage covers 3 T cell receptor beta chains from one sample sequenced in a study of cytomegalovirus exposure and HLA in healthy donors. 60 Vbeta and 13 Jbeta primers were used in PCR. The method was immunoSEQ multiplex PCR; TCRdb's version includes in-frame clones alone and lacks a portion of them. The sample includes around 110,000 clones, 50% to 65% of them seen just once. Sequences were obtained from PBMCs. These receptors were obtained from a woman aged 40 to 49 in good health and CMV-seropositive.

The chain is built from TRBV4-2 and TRBJ2-4, with 14 bases lining up with TRBD2. This CDR3 is built from 17 residues. The trim removed 1 base at V and 12 bases at J, leaving 11 bases unmatched. The germline CDR1 and CDR2 sequences are LGHNA and YNFKEQ. The CDR3 DNA is TGTGCCAGCAGCCAAGTCTCGGGACTAGCGGGGGTTGAGGGTCAGTACTTC. Translating it yields CASSQVSGLAGVEGQYF.

This rearrangement joins TRBV6-1 to TRBJ1-2, with 7 bases aligning to TRBD1. CDR1 and CDR2 (germline): MNHNS, SASEGT. After removal of 5 bases from V and 5 bases from J, the junction contained 11 bases not matched to a gene. There are 15 residues in the CDR3. The CDR3: CASSRGAEQGYGYTF. CDR3 in DNA: TGTGCCAGCAGTCGAGGGGCGGAACAGGGGTATGGCTACACCTTC.

As for this clone: Relative to the germline gene, one junction end is altered; a read error may explain this. CDR3 DNA: TGTAGCGTTGACGCAGGGGGTAAAGCTTTCTTT. This sequence encodes CSVDAGGKAFF. The chain recombines TRBV29-1 with TRBJ1-1, with 7 positions matching TRBD1. Germline CDR1 reads SQVTM; CDR2 reads ANQGSEA. This CDR3 is 11 amino acids long.